The 16 T cell receptor beta chains in this list originate from one sample, sequenced in a study of blood T cell repertoires in COVID-19 (dated by TCRdb to about 2020). Library creation used the immunoSEQ multiplex PCR assay. Held by TCRdb, this immuneACCESS table contains in-frame sequences only and omits some clones. Under half of the omission traces to an unresolved V gene where checked; the cause of the rest is unknown. The sample table lists hundreds of thousands of clones, about 86% of them with a count of one. Of the sample, 2.2% is held by the ten largest clones. The sequenced sample consisted of peripheral blood. These receptors were obtained from a woman between 45 and 65 years old with acute or convalescent COVID-19.

The genes are TRBV19 and TRBJ2-7, with D perhaps matching TRBD1 (6 bases). Trimming pared 3 bases from V and 2 bases from J, leaving 14 bases between. Germline V CDR1 and CDR2: LNHDA, SQIVND (reference sequence). The CDR3 length is 15 residues. Here the CDR3 reads CASSIGQFSTYEQYF. In nucleotides, the CDR3 is TGTGCCAGTAGTATCGGACAGTTTTCAACCTACGAGCAGTACTTC.

The chain uses TRBV11-2 and TRBJ1-1; no firm D call. Germline V gene lookup returns CDR1 SGHAT and CDR2 FQNNGV. Trimming shortened V by 5 bases and J by 10 bases, and 11 bases separated the two germline ends. The CDR3 has 11 amino acids. CDR3 sequence reads: CASSAAVGAFF. The CDR3, as DNA: TGTGCCAGCAGCGCAGCGGTCGGAGCTTTCTTT.

The genes are TRBV5-1 and TRBJ2-7; D is unclear. There are 14 residues in the CDR3. V gave up 1 base and J gave up 4 bases, with 12 bases separating them. Per the germline V gene, CDR1 is SGHRS and CDR2 is YFSETQ. DNA for the CDR3: TGCGCCAGCAGCTTGACGGAGTATTGGTACGAGCAGTACTTC. Protein sequence: CASSLTEYWYEQYF.

The V call is TRBV3-1 (or the pseudogene TRBV3-2), the J call TRBJ1-1; the D is unclear. With 4 bases removed from V and 0 bases from J, the gap between germline ends came to 6 bases. There are 13 residues in the CDR3. CDR1 is LGHDT and CDR2 is YNNKEL in the germline V gene (reference sequence). CDR3 sequence (DNA): TGTGCCAGCAGCCTGACTGTGAACACTGAAGCTTTCTTT. Its protein is CASSLTVNTEAFF.

The chain uses TRBV6-1 and TRBJ2-5; a weak D match, TRBD2 (6 bases). The V gene lost 2 bases and the J gene lost 5 bases, with 15 bases spanning the gap. Germline-derived CDR1 and CDR2 are MNHNS and SASEGT. The CDR3 contains 15 residues. CDR3 region: CASSEWLARGETQYF. DNA for the CDR3: TGTGCCAGCAGTGAATGGCTAGCGAGGGGTGAGACCCAGTACTTC.

The chain couples TRBV5-1 to TRBJ2-3; the match to TRBD2 covers 8 bases. V trimming: 5 bases; J trimming: 5 bases; junction bases outside the gene matches: 4. The CDR3 spans 13 residues. Germline V gene data show CDR1 as SGHRS and CDR2 as YFSETQ. In DNA form, the CDR3 reads TGCGCCAGCAGTTTAGCGGGAATAGATACGCAGTATTTT. This encodes CASSLAGIDTQYF.

This chain joins TRBV24-1 and TRBJ2-2, with TRBD1 as a possible D gene (6 bases). The CDR3 totals 15 residues. Germline V gives CDR1 KGHDR, CDR2 SFDVKD. The germline V and J ends were trimmed by 3 bases and 5 bases, with 12 bases remaining between them. CDR3 DNA sequence: TGTGCCACCAGTGATCCCCAGGACAGAACCGGGGAGCTGTTTTTT. Protein product: CATSDPQDRTGELFF.

This rearrangement joins TRBV5-6 to TRBJ2-3; D not certain. Germline V gives CDR1 SGHDT, CDR2 YYEEEE. The V and J ends lost 1 base and 4 bases respectively, with 4 bases between them. The CDR3 runs 12 residues. The CDR3 loop reads CASSLNSDTQYF. CDR3 DNA sequence: TGTGCCAGCAGCTTGAACTCAGATACGCAGTATTTT.

This chain joins TRBV19 and TRBJ2-7; a possible D gene is TRBD1 (6 bases). This CDR3 region has 15 residues. Trimming took off 0 bases at V and 5 bases at J, with 14 bases between the two ends. Germline V CDR1 and CDR2: LNHDA, SQIVND (reference sequence). CDR3 sequence: CASSIDGRGTNEQYF. For the CDR3, the DNA is TGTGCCAGTAGTATAGACGGCAGGGGTACCAACGAGCAGTACTTC.

This clone was seen a handful of times. The chain is built from TRBV12-5 and TRBJ1-2, with D hard to call. V lost 2 bases, J lost 0 bases, and 13 bases lay in between. In germline, CDR1 is LGHNT, CDR2 FRNRAP. This CDR3 has 16 residues. CDR3 nucleotides: TGTGCTAGTGGTTTGCCCCCAGGATGGACTAACTATGGCTACACCTTC. Amino acid sequence: CASGLPPGWTNYGYTF.

The chain joins TRBV10-1 to TRBJ2-3, with D maybe TRBD2 (5 bases). The germline CDR1 and CDR2 sequences are WNHNN and SYGVQD (reference sequence). Trimming left V 2 bases short and J 1 base short, with 10 bases between. This CDR3 has 15 residues. CDR3 region: CASSEIEGGTDTQYF. The CDR3 nucleotides are TGCGCCAGCAGTGAGATCGAGGGAGGCACAGATACGCAGTATTTT.

This chain connects TRBV30 to TRBJ1-2, with TRBD1 as a possible D gene (5 bases). The V gene lost 3 bases and the J gene lost 1 base, with 9 bases spanning the gap. The V gene's germline CDR1 is GTSNPN and CDR2 SVGIG (reference sequence). CDR3 length: 13 residues. Here the CDR3 reads CAWRTANNYGYTF. CDR3 nucleotides: TGTGCCTGGAGGACAGCGAATAACTATGGCTACACCTTC. Full variable domain (rest looked up from reference TRBV30 and TRBJ1-2): SQTIHQWPATLVQPVGSPLSLECTVEGTSNPNLYWYRQAAGRGLQLLFYSVGIGQISSEVPQNLSASRPQDRQFILSSKKLLLSDSGFYLCAWRTANNYGYTFGSGTRLTVV.

This chain links TRBV2 with TRBJ1-5; 7 bases are shared with TRBD1. CDR3 length equals 15 residues. The V and J ends lost 3 bases and 7 bases, in that order; junction bases with no gene match: 9. The germline V gene has CDR1 SNHLY and CDR2 FYNNEI. CDR3 loop: CASSERQGLVQPQHF. The CDR3 DNA reads TGTGCCAGCAGTGAGAGACAGGGTTTGGTCCAGCCCCAGCATTTT.

The gene calls are TRBV24-1 and TRBJ2-1; D unresolved. The ends were cut back, 3 bases at V and 5 bases at J, with 10 bases in the middle. Germline CDR1 reads KGHDR; CDR2 reads SFDVKD. This CDR3 has 14 residues. CDR3 loop: CATSDVNFDNEQFF. The DNA for the CDR3 is TGTGCCACCAGTGATGTAAACTTTGACAATGAGCAGTTCTTC.

The chain carries TRBV7-7 and TRBJ2-5; D perhaps matches TRBD1 (7 bases). Trimming removed 2 bases at V and 5 bases at J, with 15 bases between. The CDR3 extends over 15 amino acids. Germline assignment: CDR1 SSHAT and CDR2 FNYEAQ (reference sequence). This CDR3 is CASSLTGRGRETQYF. DNA for the CDR3: TGTGCCAGCAGCTTAACGGGCAGGGGGAGGGAGACCCAGTACTTC. Full variable domain (rest looked up from reference TRBV7-7 and TRBJ2-5): GAGVSQSPRYKVTKRGQDVTLRCDPISSHATLYWYQQALGQGPEFLTYFNYEAQPDKSGLPSDRFSAERPEGSISTLTIQRTEQRDSAMYRCASSLTGRGRETQYFGPGTRLLVL.

CDR3 loop: CASSYRTGDTNYGYTF. CDR3 DNA sequence: TGTGCCAGCAGTTACCGGACAGGTGATACTAACTATGGCTACACCTTC. This sequence joins TRBV6-2 or TRBV6-3 and TRBJ1-2; 7 nucleotides line up with TRBD1. The CDR3 extends over 16 amino acids. J was trimmed by 0 bases and V by 2 bases; bases with no gene match: 6. Germline V gene lookup returns CDR1 MNHEY and CDR2 SVGEGT.